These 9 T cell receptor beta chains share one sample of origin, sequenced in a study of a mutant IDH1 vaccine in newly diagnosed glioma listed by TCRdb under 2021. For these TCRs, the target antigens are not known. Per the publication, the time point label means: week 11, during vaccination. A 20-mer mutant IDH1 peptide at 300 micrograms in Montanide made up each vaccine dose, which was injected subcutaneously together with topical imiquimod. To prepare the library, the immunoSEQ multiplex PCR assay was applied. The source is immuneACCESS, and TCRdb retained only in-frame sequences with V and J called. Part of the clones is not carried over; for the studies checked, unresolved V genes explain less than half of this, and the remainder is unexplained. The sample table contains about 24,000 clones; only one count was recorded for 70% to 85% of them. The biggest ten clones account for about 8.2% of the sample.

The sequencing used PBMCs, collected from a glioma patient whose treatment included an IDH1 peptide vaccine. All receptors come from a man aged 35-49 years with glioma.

The CDR3 here is CASSQAPGANVLTF. CDR3 nucleotide sequence: TGCGCCAGCAGCCAAGCCCCTGGGGCCAACGTCCTGACTTTC. The chain employs TRBV4-3 and TRBJ2-6, with D hard to call. V lost 1 base to trimming and J lost 2 bases, with 3 bases between them. This CDR3 region has 14 residues. Germline CDR1 is LGHNA and CDR2 is YSLEER.

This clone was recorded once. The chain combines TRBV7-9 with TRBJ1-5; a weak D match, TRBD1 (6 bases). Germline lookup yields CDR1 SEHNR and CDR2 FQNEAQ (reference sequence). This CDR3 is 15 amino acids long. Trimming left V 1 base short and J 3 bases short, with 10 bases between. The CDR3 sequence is CASSLEQGPNQPQHF. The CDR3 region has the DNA TGTGCCAGCAGCTTAGAACAGGGACCCAATCAGCCCCAGCATTTT.

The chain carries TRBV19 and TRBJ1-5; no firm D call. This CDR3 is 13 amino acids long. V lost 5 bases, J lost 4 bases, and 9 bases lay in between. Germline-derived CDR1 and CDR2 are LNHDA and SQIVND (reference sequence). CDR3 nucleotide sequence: TGTGCCAGTAGTGGGTCTTTGAATCAGCCCCAGCATTTT. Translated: CASSGSLNQPQHF.

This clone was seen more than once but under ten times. CDR3 in amino acids: CASSLAGQAYNSPLHF. DNA of the CDR3: TGTGCCAGCAGCTTAGCGGGACAGGCATATAATTCACCCCTCCACTTT. The chain joins TRBV7-9 to TRBJ1-6; 8 bases line up with TRBD1. The CDR3 loop spans 16 amino acids. Unmatched junction bases numbered 2, after V lost 0 bases and J lost 4 bases. The germline CDR1 and CDR2 sequences are SEHNR and FQNEAQ (reference sequence).

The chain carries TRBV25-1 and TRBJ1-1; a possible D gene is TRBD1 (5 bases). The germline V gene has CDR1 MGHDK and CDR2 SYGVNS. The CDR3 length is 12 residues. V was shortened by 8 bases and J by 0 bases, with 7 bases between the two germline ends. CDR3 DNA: TGTGCCAGCCGACAGTTGAACACTGAAGCTTTCTTT. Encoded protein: CASRQLNTEAFF.

CDR3 in amino acids: CASSVGGRNTEAFF. DNA of the CDR3: TGTGCCAGCAGTGTGGGAGGGAGGAACACTGAAGCTTTCTTT. This rearrangement joins TRBV2 to TRBJ1-1; the D is unclear. Trimming took 4 bases from V and 1 from J, leaving 10 bases between them. CDR1 and CDR2 (germline): SNHLY, FYNNEI. This CDR3 is 14 amino acids long.

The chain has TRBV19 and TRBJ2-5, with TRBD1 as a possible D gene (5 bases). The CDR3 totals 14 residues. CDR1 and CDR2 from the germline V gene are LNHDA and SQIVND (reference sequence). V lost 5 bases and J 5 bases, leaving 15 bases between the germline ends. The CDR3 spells CASSVLQGWETQYF. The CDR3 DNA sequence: TGTGCCAGTAGTGTCCTCCAGGGTTGGGAGACCCAGTACTTC.

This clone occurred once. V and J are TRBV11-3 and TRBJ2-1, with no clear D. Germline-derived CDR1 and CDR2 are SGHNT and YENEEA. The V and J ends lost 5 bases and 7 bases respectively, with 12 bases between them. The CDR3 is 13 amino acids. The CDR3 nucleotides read TGTGCCAGCAGCCCGGACCCTGGGAATGAGCAGTTCTTC. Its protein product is CASSPDPGNEQFF.

CDR3 nucleotide sequence: TGTGCCAGCAGAGTCGACAGGCATGGCTACACCTTC. This gives the protein CASRVDRHGYTF. This chain joins TRBV2 and TRBJ1-2; a weak D match, TRBD1 (6 bases). This CDR3 spans 12 amino acids. Trimming took 6 bases from V and 6 from J, leaving 11 bases between them. The germline V gene has CDR1 SNHLY and CDR2 FYNNEI.